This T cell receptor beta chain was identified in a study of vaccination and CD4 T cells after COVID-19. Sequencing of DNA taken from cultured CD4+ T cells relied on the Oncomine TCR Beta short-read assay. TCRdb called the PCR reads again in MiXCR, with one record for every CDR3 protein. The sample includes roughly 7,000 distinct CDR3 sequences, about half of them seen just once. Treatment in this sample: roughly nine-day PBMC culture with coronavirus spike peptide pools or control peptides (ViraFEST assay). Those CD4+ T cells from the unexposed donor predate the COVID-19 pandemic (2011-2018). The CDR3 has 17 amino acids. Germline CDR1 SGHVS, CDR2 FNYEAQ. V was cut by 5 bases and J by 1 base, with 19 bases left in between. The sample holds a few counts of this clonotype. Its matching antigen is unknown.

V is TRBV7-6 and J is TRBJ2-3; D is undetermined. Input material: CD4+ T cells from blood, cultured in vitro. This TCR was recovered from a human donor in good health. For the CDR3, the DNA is TGTGCCAGCAGCCCGCAACCCGGGCCAACGGGCACAGATACGCAGTATTTT. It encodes CASSPQPGPTGTDTQYF.